This T cell receptor beta chain was profiled in a study of blood T cell repertoires in COVID-19 (TCRdb year 2020). About the full investigation: The collaborator samples originated in the United States, Italy and Spain and spanned the acute and convalescent phases of COVID-19. The material from the prospective study consisted of cDNA or gDNA derived from T cells, B-cell-depleted T cells, or PBMCs. Subjects who had been exposed to COVID-19, were actively infected with it, or had recovered from it provided the deeply sampled blood TCRbeta repertoires that made up the dataset. The repertoires were released in a freely available public database intended as a resource for research on the immune response to SARS-CoV-2. Samples came from the ongoing ImmuneRACE study (first 160 participants) plus 1,254 subjects from 6 global collaborators. Nearly every sample came with metadata listing a de-identified subject ID, COVID-19 status, age in years and sex. Where HLA class I and class II types were available, the types were taken from metadata supplied by the sample provider, not from assay-based typing. Overall study results and their limits: The quantity of clinical and demographic metadata differed by source and by participant and was supplied without curation.

For CDR1 and CDR2, the germline V gene lists SGHTS and YDEGEE. V loses 5 bases, J loses 5 bases, and the germline ends lie 17 bases apart. Spanning cysteine to phenylalanine, the CDR3 consists of 15 amino acids. The read is trimmed to its CDR3 DNA, 45 bases read in frame from base 1. TCRbeta CDR3 regions were amplified from genomic DNA by means of the immunoSEQ Assay, a bias-controlled multiplex PCR. As for how the authors treated the data: The number of nucleated cells in each sample was estimated by amplification of reference gene primers within the assay. To quantify the absolute abundance of each unique TCRbeta CDR3 rearrangement, sequence reads were collapsed and filtered. For each sample, productive Simpson clonality was calculated by taking the square root of Simpson's diversity index across productive rearrangements. TCRdb's version of the immuneACCESS table is confined to in-frame rearrangements and falls short of the full clone set. An unresolved V gene accounts for under half of the shortfall where checked; the remainder is of unknown origin. V, J and clone size reflect that table, while D and trimming were determined from the DNA. The sample data list a few hundred thousand clones, and 65% to 90% of these were observed just once. The ten largest clones take up about 2.4% of the sample.

At one collaborating source in Seattle, patients were enrolled during active infection and were followed longitudinally through the course of disease. Whole blood was collected in K2EDTA tubes by collaborating institutions according to the institutions' own protocols. For TCRbeta analysis, collaborators shipped samples in one of three forms: frozen whole blood, isolated PBMCs, or DNA extracted from either of those sample types. To note about this clone: Its antigen is unknown. The record has no base qualities; no much larger clone is one base away.

Sequencing was done on a sample of peripheral blood. This chain is built from TRBV5-8 and TRBJ1-3; the D region possibly corresponds to TRBD1 (5 bases align). This clonotype was obtained from a woman between 70 and 85 years old with COVID-19, enrolled during active disease. The DNA sequence is as follows: TGTGCCAGCAGTTATCTGGGGCTTGACCGAAACACCATATATTTT. It translates as CASSYLGLDRNTIYF.